Presented here are 25 T cell receptor beta chains from one specimen sequenced in a study of T-cell reconstitution after alpha-beta-depleted transplantation in children. This sample's TCRbeta library carried unique molecular identifier barcodes. One entry per CDR3 protein results from TCRdb running MiXCR on the PCR reads. The sample shows about 440,000 distinct CDR3 sequences, around 46% of them seen only once. The material was PBMCs, obtained before TCRalphabeta/CD19-depleted stem cell transplant. These TCRs come from a girl aged 2-10 years with aplastic anemia, due to receive a stem cell transplant.

The V and J genes are TRBV3-1 and TRBJ2-1; 11 bases are shared with TRBD2. The CDR3 is made up of 17 amino acids. Trimming at V came to 4 bases and at J to 2 bases, leaving 7 bases not matched to a gene. Germline CDR1 reads LGHDT; CDR2 reads YNNKEL (reference sequence). CDR3 sequence (DNA): TGTGCCAGCAGCCCCATTGGGACTAGCGGCACCTACAATGAGCAGTTCTTC. As protein: CASSPIGTSGTYNEQFF.

The chain has TRBV7-8 and TRBJ1-4; TRBD1 might be the D (6 bases). CDR3 length: 15 residues. V was clipped by 7 bases and J by 5 bases, with 17 bases between them. Germline V lookup: CDR1 SGHVS, CDR2 FQNEAQ. In DNA, the CDR3 is TGTGCCAGCACCCCGGGGGCAGGGAGAAATGAAAAACTGTTTTTT. It is translated as CASTPGAGRNEKLFF.

This clonotype has a handful of counts. This chain links TRBV5-1 with TRBJ2-1, with a possible D match to TRBD1 (6 bases). CDR1 is SGHRS and CDR2 is YFSETQ in the germline V gene. The CDR3 consists of 16 residues. V was clipped by 1 base and J by 1 base, with 12 bases between them. The CDR3 reads CASSLTGTLSYNEQFF. The CDR3 DNA follows: TGCGCCAGCAGCTTGACCGGGACACTTTCCTACAATGAGCAGTTCTTC.

The V gene is TRBV6-5, the J gene TRBJ2-7; D unclear. CDR1 and CDR2 from the germline V gene are MNHEY and SVGAGI. Trimming took 2 bases from V and 0 from J, leaving 8 bases between them. The CDR3 has 14 amino acids. CDR3 residues: CASSYVADSYEQYF. DNA for the CDR3: TGTGCCAGCAGTTACGTGGCAGACTCCTACGAGCAGTACTTC.

This clonotype was seen many times. The V call is TRBV5-1, the J call TRBJ2-5; possibly TRBD1 for D (5 bases). This CDR3 region has 15 residues. The germline V gene encodes CDR1 SGHRS and CDR2 YFSETQ. V was pared by 6 bases and J by 5 bases, with 20 bases between. The CDR3 here is CASTTDSQGRETQYF. The DNA for the CDR3 is TGCGCCAGCACCACGGATAGTCAGGGAAGGGAGACCCAGTACTTC.

Concerning this clonotype itself: It may be a read error: a sequence one base away is much more abundant. The chain has TRBV7-2 and TRBJ2-7; 9 bases fit TRBD2. With V trimmed by 4 bases and J by 4 bases, 17 bases remained unmatched. Germline CDR1 is SGHTA and CDR2 is FQGNSA. The CDR3 is made up of 18 amino acids. The CDR3 region is CASSSARGLAGAAYEQYF. The CDR3 nucleotides are TGTGCCAGCAGCTCAGCGCGGGGATTAGCGGGAGCGGCGTACGAGCAGTACTTC.

The chain joins TRBV6-5 to TRBJ2-1; 10 bases map to TRBD1. Looked up from germline, CDR1 is MNHEY and CDR2 is SVGAGI. The CDR3 sequence is 15 residues long. V gave up 4 bases and J gave up 6 bases; unmatched junction bases: 6. In DNA form, the CDR3 reads TGTGCCAGCAGTTTAAGGGACAGGGGCTCCAATGAGCAGTTCTTC. Its translation: CASSLRDRGSNEQFF.

This clonotype is a singleton in its sample. This may be a read error, as it is one base from a much larger clone. The gene calls are TRBV28 and TRBJ2-7; D uncertain. CDR1 is MDHEN, CDR2 SYDVKM, per germline. The CDR3 runs to 15 residues. Trimming removed 5 bases at V and 2 bases at J, with 16 bases between. In DNA form, the CDR3 reads TGTGCCAGCAGTCCCCCCCCGTGGAACCCCTACGAGCAGTACTTC. It yields the protein CASSPPPWNPYEQYF. The whole variable domain, filled in from reference TRBV28 and TRBJ2-7, reads DVKVTQSSRYLVKRTGEKVFLECVQDMDHENMFWYRQDPGLGLRLIYFSYDVKMKEKGDIPEGYSVSREKKERFSLILESASTNQTSMYLCASSPPPWNPYEQYFGPGTRLTVT.

V is TRBV29-1 and J is TRBJ1-1; D gene unclear. Germline V gene lookup returns CDR1 SQVTM and CDR2 ANQGSEA. Trimming took off 3 bases at V and 2 bases at J, with 7 bases between the two ends. This CDR3 has 12 residues. The CDR3 nucleotides read TGCAGCGTTGAGAGAATTAACACTGAAGCTTTCTTT. It is translated as CSVERINTEAFF.

This clonotype was seen only once. J is TRBJ2-5 and V is TRBV29-1, with 7 positions matching TRBD1. CDR1 and CDR2 (germline): SQVTM, ANQGSEA. The V segment lost 6 bases and the J segment 2 bases; nucleotides outside the gene matches: 6. This CDR3 has 13 residues. Here the CDR3 reads CSVGWDSQETQYF. The DNA for the CDR3 is TGCAGCGTGGGGTGGGACAGTCAAGAGACCCAGTACTTC.

V usage is TRBV29-1 and J usage is TRBJ2-7, with 12 bases identical to TRBD1. Germline CDR1 reads SQVTM; CDR2 reads ANQGSEA. The CDR3 loop spans 14 amino acids. After removal of 3 bases from V and 5 bases from J, the junction contained 5 bases not matched to a gene. Here the CDR3 reads CSVDQGQGAHEQYF. The CDR3 coding sequence is TGCAGCGTTGACCAGGGACAGGGGGCCCACGAGCAGTACTTC.

This clonotype has only a few counts. This chain connects TRBV28 to TRBJ2-5, with TRBD1 matching 8 bases. Trimming took 6 bases from V and 5 from J; bases not matched to a gene: 5. Per germline, CDR1 MDHEN and CDR2 SYDVKM. The CDR3 runs 13 residues. CDR3 protein: CASSTGGWETQYF. The CDR3 coding sequence is TGTGCCAGCAGCACAGGGGGATGGGAGACCCAGTACTTC.

The V and J genes are TRBV12-3 or TRBV12-4 and TRBJ2-2; TRBD1 aligns across 9 bases. The CDR3 runs 16 residues. V was pared by 5 bases and J by 3 bases, with 7 bases of the junction left unmatched. The CDR3 coding sequence is TGTGCCAGCAGTCTATCCGGGACAGGGTACACCGGGGAGCTGTTTTTT. Translation: CASSLSGTGYTGELFF.

The chain employs TRBV20-1 and TRBJ2-3, with 10 bases that match TRBD2. Germline V gene data show CDR1 as DFQATT and CDR2 as SNEGSKA (reference sequence). The CDR3 loop spans 14 amino acids. Trimming cost V 6 bases and J 3 bases; bases outside gene matches: 6. As DNA, the CDR3 is TGCAGTGCCCGACTAGCGGGCCGTACAGATACGCAGTATTTT. This encodes CSARLAGRTDTQYF.

This clonotype was recorded at least ten times. The chain is built from TRBV20-1 and TRBJ1-6; a possible D gene is TRBD1 (5 bases). With 0 bases removed from V and 2 bases from J, the gap between germline ends came to 8 bases. Germline CDR1 DFQATT, CDR2 SNEGSKA (reference sequence). This CDR3 is built from 15 residues. CDR3 amino acids: CSARERGPYNSPLHF. The CDR3 coding sequence is TGCAGTGCTAGAGAAAGGGGCCCCTATAATTCACCCCTCCACTTT.

This chain links TRBV5-1 with TRBJ2-2; 14 nucleotides align to TRBD2. The V segment lost 4 bases and the J segment 5 bases; nucleotides outside the gene matches: 10. Germline CDR1 SGHRS, CDR2 YFSETQ. The CDR3 extends over 18 amino acids. The CDR3 coding sequence is TGCGCCAGCAGCCCCGGGACTAGCGGGAGAAGCGGGACCGGGGAGCTGTTTTTT. It encodes CASSPGTSGRSGTGELFF.

This clonotype appeared many times. The CDR3 nucleotides are TGCGCCAGCAGCCGGTTCGGGACAGGGGAGTTCGAGCAGTACTTC. The encoded protein is CASSRFGTGEFEQYF. The chain is built from TRBV5-1 and TRBJ2-7; 10 bases align to TRBD1. Germline CDR1 is SGHRS and CDR2 is YFSETQ. The CDR3 sequence is 15 residues long. Trimming cost V 4 bases and J 6 bases; bases outside gene matches: 10.

This clonotype was counted only a few times. The V gene is TRBV14, the J gene TRBJ2-7, with D possibly being TRBD1 (5 bases). Trimming cost V 0 bases and J 2 bases, with 8 bases left between them. Germline assignment: CDR1 SGHDN and CDR2 FVKESK. This CDR3 comprises 14 residues. In DNA form, the CDR3 reads TGTGCCAGCAGCCAAGAAAAGGGGCCCTACGAGCAGTACTTC. Protein: CASSQEKGPYEQYF.

This clonotype was counted once. CDR3 residues: CASCYTANTGELFF. CDR3 in DNA: TGTGCCAGCTGCTACACCGCGAACACCGGGGAGCTGTTTTTT. V and J are TRBV7-6 and TRBJ2-2; no reliable D call. The CDR3 is 14 residues long. Germline CDR1 SGHVS, CDR2 FNYEAQ. V lost 8 bases, J lost 0 bases, and 10 bases lay in between.

A note on this clonotype: A read error may explain this, as a much larger clone is one base away. The chain links TRBV12-3 or TRBV12-4 to TRBJ2-3, with TRBD2 matching over 12 bases. This CDR3 has 19 residues. The CDR3 here is CTSSSGLAGGPFGLDTQYF. The CDR3 bases are TGTACCAGCAGTTCCGGGCTAGCGGGAGGGCCGTTTGGACTGGATACGCAGTATTTT.

The chain links TRBV20-1 to TRBJ2-4; 12 bases line up with TRBD2. The CDR3 runs 17 residues. Germline values: CDR1 DFQATT, CDR2 SNEGSKA (reference sequence). V was pared by 5 bases and J by 1 base, with 9 bases of the junction left unmatched. In nucleotides, the CDR3 is TGCAGTGCTCAGACTAGCGGGAGTCGGAGGGCCAAAAACATTCAGTACTTC. This codes for CSAQTSGSRRAKNIQYF.

There are many counts of this clonotype. The chain employs TRBV12-3 or TRBV12-4 and TRBJ2-3; D gene ambiguous. Trimming stripped 4 bases from V and 9 bases from J, with 11 bases between. The CDR3 runs 12 residues. DNA of the CDR3: TGTGCCAGCAGTTCTTCCAGCGCCACGCAGTATTTT. This encodes CASSSSSATQYF.

This sequence joins TRBV24-1 and TRBJ2-3; no clear D. The V and J ends lost 9 bases and 0 bases respectively, with 9 bases between them. CDR1 is KGHDR, CDR2 SFDVKD, per germline. The CDR3 totals 13 residues. The CDR3 is CATVDVSTDTQYF. DNA for the CDR3: TGTGCCACCGTAGACGTTAGCACAGATACGCAGTATTTT.

The chain carries TRBV20-1 and TRBJ2-1, with 7 nucleotides matching TRBD2. Germline trimming cut 5 bases from V and 0 bases from J; bases unmatched to any gene: 4. Germline-derived CDR1 and CDR2 are DFQATT and SNEGSKA (reference sequence). The CDR3 extends over 14 amino acids. CDR3: CSAPRGSSYNEQFF. The CDR3 region has the DNA TGCAGTGCTCCGCGGGGGAGCTCCTACAATGAGCAGTTCTTC.

This clonotype was detected many times. The rearrangement uses TRBV9 and TRBJ2-2; no reliable D call. The V gene's germline CDR1 is SGDLS and CDR2 YYNGEE. The CDR3 is 15 amino acids. Trimming left V 2 bases short and J 3 bases short, with 11 bases between. This CDR3 reads CASSVKGIDTGELFF. As DNA, the CDR3 is TGTGCCAGCAGCGTTAAGGGAATCGACACCGGGGAGCTGTTTTTT.